This T cell receptor (beta chain) came from a study of OX40 agonist ivuxolimab in advanced cancers. This CDR3 comprises 13 residues. Trimming stripped 3 bases from V and 3 bases from J, with 9 bases between. Per germline, CDR1 KGHSH and CDR2 LQKENI. Assay used: immunoSEQ multiplex PCR; TCRdb lists only in-frame clones, some missing. The sample holds more than 60,000 clones; more than 75% are singletons and the top ten take roughly 0.38%. The material sequenced was CD4+ or CD8+ T cells sorted from blood, taken in a trial of the OX40 agonist ivuxolimab. The chain joins TRBV18 to TRBJ2-7; D gene unclear. The TCR comes from an adult with an advanced solid tumor such as melanoma, head and neck, liver or kidney cancer. CDR3 region: CASSPATGYEQYF. The CDR3 DNA sequence: TGTGCCAGCTCACCTGCGACCGGCTACGAGCAGTACTTC.